This is a list of T cell receptor beta chains from one sample in a study of CD8 T cells in Susac syndrome. MiXCR, run by TCRdb on the immunoSEQ multiplex PCR reads, gives a single entry per CDR3 protein. The sample yields under 90,000 distinct CDR3 sequences, about 93% seen once. The sample taken for sequencing was CD4+ T cells from PBMCs. The receptors come from a human donor with Susac syndrome. Each CDR3 is given with its conserved first and last residue. Each record gives: clone size, CDR3 length, V gene, D gene, J gene, CDR3 protein, CDR3 DNA. A D gene is named only where the DNA matches it firmly. Clone size is given for some rows only: seen once, a few or many times, or a class if the clone is expanded.

clone size: few; CDR3 length: 13; V gene: TRBV20-1; D gene: NA; J gene: TRBJ2-7; CDR3 protein: CSARLGGSGEQYF; CDR3 DNA: TGCAGTGCTCGACTAGGGGGTTCTGGCGAGCAGTACTTC
clone size: NA; CDR3 length: 14; V gene: TRBV5-1; D gene: TRBD1; J gene: TRBJ2-7; CDR3 protein: CASSSGTGGREQYF; CDR3 DNA: TGCGCCAGCAGCTCCGGGACAGGGGGGCGGGAGCAGTACTTC
clone size: NA; CDR3 length: 15; V gene: TRBV9; D gene: TRBD2; J gene: TRBJ2-5; CDR3 protein: CASSVGTSGGETQYF; CDR3 DNA: TGTGCCAGCAGCGTAGGGACTAGCGGGGGGGAGACCCAGTACTTC
clone size: NA; CDR3 length: 16; V gene: TRBV7-3; D gene: NA; J gene: TRBJ2-3; CDR3 protein: CASSLSAGRTTDTQYF; CDR3 DNA: TGTGCCAGCAGCTTAAGCGCGGGTCGAACCACAGATACGCAGTATTTT
clone size: NA; CDR3 length: 14; V gene: TRBV18; D gene: NA; J gene: TRBJ1-5; CDR3 protein: CASSPDPGGQPQHF; CDR3 DNA: TGTGCCAGCTCACCAGACCCCGGAGGGCAGCCCCAGCATTTT
clone size: NA; CDR3 length: 15; V gene: TRBV4-1; D gene: NA; J gene: TRBJ2-1; CDR3 protein: CASSQFSGSYNEQFF; CDR3 DNA: TGCGCCAGCAGCCAATTTAGCGGCAGCTACAATGAGCAGTTCTTC
clone size: NA; CDR3 length: 14; V gene: TRBV6-1; D gene: TRBD2; J gene: TRBJ2-5; CDR3 protein: CASSWTSGQETQYF; CDR3 DNA: TGTGCCAGCAGTTGGACTAGCGGCCAAGAGACCCAGTACTTC
clone size: NA; CDR3 length: 14; V gene: TRBV29-1; D gene: TRBD1; J gene: TRBJ2-3; CDR3 protein: CSVGQGLSTDTQYF; CDR3 DNA: TGCAGCGTTGGACAGGGGCTTAGCACAGATACGCAGTATTTT
clone size: once; CDR3 length: 13; V gene: TRBV20-1; D gene: NA; J gene: TRBJ1-2; CDR3 protein: CSARVQGDYGYTF; CDR3 DNA: TGCAGTGCTAGAGTTCAGGGCGACTATGGCTACACCTTC
clone size: NA; CDR3 length: 13; V gene: TRBV29-1; D gene: NA; J gene: TRBJ2-4; CDR3 protein: CSVERQEGNIQYF; CDR3 DNA: TGCAGCGTTGAACGGCAAGAAGGAAACATTCAGTACTTC
clone size: NA; CDR3 length: 13; V gene: TRBV29-1; D gene: TRBD1; J gene: TRBJ2-7; CDR3 protein: CSAVGTGWIGQYF; CDR3 DNA: TGCAGCGCCGTGGGGACAGGGTGGATCGGGCAGTACTTC
clone size: NA; CDR3 length: 16; V gene: TRBV14; D gene: TRBD2; J gene: TRBJ2-5; CDR3 protein: CASSTVAGGAVKTQYF; CDR3 DNA: TGTGCCAGCAGCACCGTAGCGGGAGGGGCGGTGAAGACCCAGTACTTC
clone size: NA; CDR3 length: 17; V gene: TRBV14; D gene: TRBD2; J gene: TRBJ2-1; CDR3 protein: CASSQSGLAVSYNEQFF; CDR3 DNA: TGTGCCAGCAGCCAGAGTGGCCTAGCGGTCTCCTACAATGAGCAGTTCTTC
clone size: NA; CDR3 length: 15; V gene: TRBV28; D gene: TRBD1; J gene: TRBJ2-2; CDR3 protein: CASSEIMTGPGELFF; CDR3 DNA: TGTGCCAGCAGTGAAATCATGACAGGGCCCGGGGAGCTGTTTTTT
clone size: NA; CDR3 length: 17; V gene: TRBV7-9; D gene: TRBD1; J gene: TRBJ2-3; CDR3 protein: CASREPTGLVSTDTQYF; CDR3 DNA: TGTGCCAGCAGAGAACCGACAGGGCTCGTTAGCACAGATACGCAGTATTTT
clone size: NA; CDR3 length: 12; V gene: TRBV20-1; D gene: NA; J gene: TRBJ2-2; CDR3 protein: CSARGSPRELFF; CDR3 DNA: TGCAGTGCTCGGGGGAGTCCTCGGGAGCTGTTTTTT
clone size: NA; CDR3 length: 12; V gene: TRBV30; D gene: NA; J gene: TRBJ2-5; CDR3 protein: CAWARRQETQYF; CDR3 DNA: TGTGCCTGGGCTAGACGACAAGAGACCCAGTACTTC
clone size: NA; CDR3 length: 17; V gene: TRBV7-8; D gene: TRBD2; J gene: TRBJ2-3; CDR3 protein: CASSLVAGGRWSDTQYF; CDR3 DNA: TGTGCCAGCAGCCTCGTAGCGGGAGGGAGGTGGTCAGATACGCAGTATTTT
clone size: NA; CDR3 length: 15; V gene: TRBV7-2; D gene: TRBD1; J gene: TRBJ2-1; CDR3 protein: CASSSPTGIYNEQFF; CDR3 DNA: TGTGCCAGCAGCTCACCGACAGGGATATACAATGAGCAGTTCTTC
clone size: NA; CDR3 length: 21; V gene: TRBV6-1; D gene: TRBD2; J gene: TRBJ2-7; CDR3 protein: CASSRSSRRGARLGSSYEQYF; CDR3 DNA: TGTGCCAGCAGCCGCTCCTCTCGGCGGGGGGCCCGGCTAGGGTCCTCCTACGAGCAGTACTTC
clone size: NA; CDR3 length: 16; V gene: TRBV7-9; D gene: TRBD1; J gene: TRBJ2-7; CDR3 protein: CASSFMVTGNTYEQYF; CDR3 DNA: TGTGCCAGCAGCTTTATGGTGACAGGGAATACCTACGAGCAGTACTTC
clone size: NA; CDR3 length: 13; V gene: TRBV7-9; D gene: TRBD1; J gene: TRBJ1-5; CDR3 protein: CASSLTGGQPQHF; CDR3 DNA: TGTGCCAGCAGCTTGACAGGGGGTCAGCCCCAGCATTTT
clone size: NA; CDR3 length: 14; V gene: TRBV3-1; D gene: NA; J gene: TRBJ1-3; CDR3 protein: CASSRTSSGNTIYF; CDR3 DNA: TGTGCCAGCAGCCGGACGAGCTCTGGAAACACCATATATTTT
clone size: NA; CDR3 length: 14; V gene: TRBV2; D gene: TRBD1; J gene: TRBJ1-5; CDR3 protein: CASSDGDSNQPQHF; CDR3 DNA: TGTGCCAGCAGTGATGGGGACAGTAATCAGCCCCAGCATTTT
clone size: NA; CDR3 length: 15; V gene: TRBV15; D gene: TRBD1; J gene: TRBJ1-6; CDR3 protein: CATSRAGTGGSPLHF; CDR3 DNA: TGTGCCACCAGCAGAGCCGGGACAGGGGGTTCACCCCTCCACTTT
clone size: NA; CDR3 length: 20; V gene: TRBV30; D gene: TRBD1; J gene: TRBJ2-6; CDR3 protein: CAWTLWGRQGARSGANVLTF; CDR3 DNA: TGTGCCTGGACCCTATGGGGGCGACAGGGGGCGCGATCTGGGGCCAACGTCCTGACTTTC
clone size: NA; CDR3 length: 14; V gene: TRBV3-1; D gene: TRBD2; J gene: TRBJ2-7; CDR3 protein: CASRPSGAGREQYF; CDR3 DNA: TGTGCCAGCCGACCAAGTGGAGCGGGGCGAGAGCAGTACTTC
clone size: few; CDR3 length: 13; V gene: TRBV15; D gene: NA; J gene: TRBJ2-3; CDR3 protein: CATSRGGSDTQYF; CDR3 DNA: TGTGCCACCAGCAGAGGGGGGTCAGATACGCAGTATTTT
clone size: NA; CDR3 length: 16; V gene: TRBV7-2; D gene: NA; J gene: TRBJ1-3; CDR3 protein: CASSFSGPISGNTIYF; CDR3 DNA: TGTGCCAGCAGCTTTTCTGGCCCGATCTCTGGAAACACCATATATTTT
clone size: once; CDR3 length: 13; V gene: TRBV2; D gene: NA; J gene: TRBJ1-2; CDR3 protein: CASSVGQAYGYTF; CDR3 DNA: TGTGCCAGCAGTGTGGGACAAGCCTATGGCTACACCTTC
clone size: NA; CDR3 length: 13; V gene: TRBV9; D gene: TRBD1; J gene: TRBJ1-4; CDR3 protein: CASVGQGHEKLFF; CDR3 DNA: TGTGCCAGCGTCGGACAGGGGCATGAAAAACTGTTTTTT
clone size: NA; CDR3 length: 13; V gene: TRBV20-1; D gene: TRBD1; J gene: TRBJ2-1; CDR3 protein: CSAPTGVINEQFF; CDR3 DNA: TGCAGTGCCCCTACAGGGGTGATCAATGAGCAGTTCTTC
clone size: NA; CDR3 length: 12; V gene: TRBV5-1; D gene: NA; J gene: TRBJ1-1; CDR3 protein: CASSLRGTEAFF; CDR3 DNA: TGCGCCAGCAGCTTGAGAGGAACTGAAGCTTTCTTT
clone size: NA; CDR3 length: 13; V gene: TRBV20-1; D gene: TRBD1; J gene: TRBJ2-7; CDR3 protein: CSAMTGAPYEQYF; CDR3 DNA: TGCAGTGCTATGACAGGGGCTCCCTACGAGCAGTACTTC
clone size: NA; CDR3 length: 17; V gene: TRBV9; D gene: TRBD2; J gene: TRBJ2-3; CDR3 protein: CASSVGGLAGGPDTQYF; CDR3 DNA: TGTGCCAGCAGCGTAGGAGGATTAGCGGGGGGCCCAGATACGCAGTATTTT
clone size: NA; CDR3 length: 15; V gene: TRBV9; D gene: NA; J gene: TRBJ2-5; CDR3 protein: CASSVEERPQETQYF; CDR3 DNA: TGTGCCAGCAGCGTAGAGGAACGACCCCAAGAGACCCAGTACTTC
clone size: NA; CDR3 length: 16; V gene: TRBV9; D gene: NA; J gene: TRBJ2-7; CDR3 protein: CASSSISGTLRNEQYF; CDR3 DNA: TGTGCCAGCAGCTCGATATCCGGGACTCTCAGGAACGAGCAGTACTTC
clone size: NA; CDR3 length: 11; V gene: TRBV20-1; D gene: NA; J gene: TRBJ2-5; CDR3 protein: CSAVLRETQYF; CDR3 DNA: TGCAGTGCCGTCTTGCGAGAGACCCAGTACTTC
clone size: NA; CDR3 length: 13; V gene: TRBV20-1; D gene: TRBD1; J gene: TRBJ2-1; CDR3 protein: CSAIKGRGREQFF; CDR3 DNA: TGCAGTGCTATAAAGGGCAGGGGGCGTGAGCAGTTCTTC
clone size: NA; CDR3 length: 19; V gene: TRBV7-2; D gene: TRBD2; J gene: TRBJ2-5; CDR3 protein: CASSLASGTSGVIKDAQYF; CDR3 DNA: TGTGCCAGCAGCCTGGCATCCGGGACTAGCGGGGTGATTAAGGATGCCCAGTACTTC
clone size: NA; CDR3 length: 14; V gene: TRBV20-1; D gene: TRBD1; J gene: TRBJ2-7; CDR3 protein: CSAHNRGQTYEQYF; CDR3 DNA: TGCAGTGCCCACAACAGGGGGCAGACCTACGAGCAGTACTTC
clone size: NA; CDR3 length: 15; V gene: TRBV12-3/TRBV12-4; D gene: NA; J gene: TRBJ1-6; CDR3 protein: CASSLIRGYNSPLHF; CDR3 DNA: TGTGCCAGCAGTTTGATCAGGGGTTATAATTCACCCCTCCACTTT
clone size: NA; CDR3 length: 14; V gene: TRBV2; D gene: NA; J gene: TRBJ1-2; CDR3 protein: CASSKLPGHYGYTF; CDR3 DNA: TGTGCCAGCAGTAAACTACCAGGGCACTATGGCTACACCTTC
clone size: NA; CDR3 length: 17; V gene: TRBV5-6; D gene: TRBD2; J gene: TRBJ2-3; CDR3 protein: CASRLDPREGRTDTQYF; CDR3 DNA: TGTGCCAGCCGCCTCGACCCCCGGGAGGGCCGAACAGATACGCAGTATTTT
clone size: NA; CDR3 length: 13; V gene: TRBV20-1; D gene: TRBD2; J gene: TRBJ2-1; CDR3 protein: CSARTSGRREQFF; CDR3 DNA: TGCAGTGCTAGGACTAGCGGGAGAAGAGAGCAGTTCTTC
clone size: NA; CDR3 length: 15; V gene: TRBV2; D gene: TRBD2; J gene: TRBJ2-1; CDR3 protein: CASRGTSGIYNEQFF; CDR3 DNA: TGTGCCAGCAGGGGGACTAGCGGGATTTACAATGAGCAGTTCTTC
clone size: NA; CDR3 length: 16; V gene: TRBV2; D gene: NA; J gene: TRBJ2-2; CDR3 protein: CASTDRGRRETGELFF; CDR3 DNA: TGTGCCAGTACCGATCGGGGACGGAGGGAAACCGGGGAGCTGTTTTTT
clone size: NA; CDR3 length: 14; V gene: TRBV14; D gene: NA; J gene: TRBJ1-5; CDR3 protein: CASSQVGWDQPQHF; CDR3 DNA: TGTGCCAGCAGCCAAGTCGGGTGGGATCAGCCCCAGCATTTT
clone size: NA; CDR3 length: 13; V gene: TRBV6-5; D gene: NA; J gene: TRBJ1-2; CDR3 protein: CASTRDINYGYTF; CDR3 DNA: TGTGCCAGCACCCGGGATATTAACTATGGCTACACCTTC
clone size: NA; CDR3 length: 12; V gene: TRBV20-1; D gene: NA; J gene: TRBJ2-7; CDR3 protein: CSARDGTYEQYF; CDR3 DNA: TGCAGTGCTAGAGATGGGACCTACGAGCAGTACTTC
clone size: NA; CDR3 length: 16; V gene: TRBV13; D gene: NA; J gene: TRBJ2-5; CDR3 protein: CASSLTMGVLGETQYF; CDR3 DNA: TGTGCCAGCAGCCTTACGATGGGGGTCCTCGGGGAGACCCAGTACTTC
clone size: NA; CDR3 length: 12; V gene: TRBV12-3/TRBV12-4; D gene: NA; J gene: TRBJ1-2; CDR3 protein: CASSRPVYGYTF; CDR3 DNA: TGTGCCAGCAGTCGCCCAGTCTATGGCTACACCTTC
clone size: NA; CDR3 length: 14; V gene: TRBV12-3/TRBV12-4; D gene: NA; J gene: TRBJ2-7; CDR3 protein: CASSPPTGPYEQYF; CDR3 DNA: TGTGCCAGCAGTCCCCCCACAGGCCCCTACGAGCAGTACTTC
clone size: NA; CDR3 length: 13; V gene: TRBV18; D gene: NA; J gene: TRBJ2-1; CDR3 protein: CASSPITYNEQFF; CDR3 DNA: TGTGCCAGCTCACCAATTACTTACAATGAGCAGTTCTTC
clone size: NA; CDR3 length: 14; V gene: TRBV20-1; D gene: NA; J gene: TRBJ2-5; CDR3 protein: CSATPGTGLGTQYF; CDR3 DNA: TGCAGTGCTACTCCCGGGACTGGGTTGGGGACCCAGTACTTC
clone size: once; CDR3 length: 14; V gene: TRBV30; D gene: NA; J gene: TRBJ1-4; CDR3 protein: CAWTRLGQAEKLFF; CDR3 DNA: TGTGCCTGGACCCGGCTGGGACAAGCGGAAAAACTGTTTTTT
clone size: few; CDR3 length: 17; V gene: TRBV3-1; D gene: TRBD2; J gene: TRBJ2-5; CDR3 protein: CASSQDVSTRGGETQYF; CDR3 DNA: TGTGCCAGCAGCCAAGACGTCTCGACCCGGGGGGGGGAGACCCAGTACTTC
clone size: NA; CDR3 length: 15; V gene: TRBV5-5; D gene: TRBD2; J gene: TRBJ2-1; CDR3 protein: CASSLGLAVYNEQFF; CDR3 DNA: TGTGCCAGCAGCCTGGGACTAGCGGTTTACAATGAGCAGTTCTTC
clone size: NA; CDR3 length: 16; V gene: TRBV25-1; D gene: TRBD2; J gene: TRBJ2-1; CDR3 protein: CASRWSGRASYNEQFF; CDR3 DNA: TGTGCCAGCAGATGGTCCGGGAGGGCCTCCTACAATGAGCAGTTCTTC
clone size: NA; CDR3 length: 16; V gene: TRBV6-5; D gene: NA; J gene: TRBJ2-7; CDR3 protein: CASSYSNTGTTYEQYF; CDR3 DNA: TGTGCCAGCAGTTACTCGAATACTGGGACAACCTACGAGCAGTACTTC